The present T cell receptor beta chain was sequenced within a study of identical twins. TCRdb reprocessed the 5' RACE reads with MiXCR, giving one entry per CDR3 protein. The sample has a few hundred thousand distinct CDR3 sequences; 20% to 30% are singletons. V shed 6 bases and J 0 bases; nucleotides not matched to a gene: 8. Germline V CDR1 and CDR2: MGHDK, SYGVNS. The CDR3 loop spans 16 amino acids. The same sample was also studied in work on T cells expressing NK-cell markers.

Sequencing was carried out using CD4+ T cells sorted from blood. V and J are TRBV25-1 and TRBJ2-1, with TRBD2 identical over 7 bases. This TCR derives from a woman younger than 30 in good health. CDR3 in amino acids: CASRDGAGASYNEQFF. CDR3 DNA sequence: TGTGCCAGCAGGGACGGTGCGGGAGCCTCCTACAATGAGCAGTTCTTC.